A selection of T cell receptor beta chains follows, all from one sample in a study of blood T cells in healthy people across ages. TCRdb recomputed calls from the 5' RACE reads with MiXCR, one row per CDR3 protein. This sample has approximately 810,000 distinct CDR3 sequences, with under 30% found just once. The sequenced sample consisted of blood. The receptors were sampled from a woman aged 80 or over in good health. The CDR3 runs from the conserved cysteine through the conserved F or W. The order of the fields is D gene, V gene, J gene, clone size, CDR3 DNA, CDR3 protein. A D gene is named only where the DNA matches it firmly. Clone size is given for some rows only: seen once, a few or many times, or a class if the clone is expanded.

d_gene: TRBD2
v_gene: TRBV30
j_gene: TRBJ2-3
abundance: NA
CDR3nt: TGTGCCTGGAGTGTAGCGGGGGGGTATTATTTT
CDR3aa: CAWSVAGGYYF

d_gene: NA
v_gene: TRBV5-1
j_gene: TRBJ2-1
abundance: NA
CDR3nt: TGCGCCAGCAGCTTGGAGGGTCCCCCATCCTACAATGAGCAGTTCTTC
CDR3aa: CASSLEGPPSYNEQFF

d_gene: NA
v_gene: TRBV5-1
j_gene: TRBJ2-1
abundance: NA
CDR3nt: TGCGCCAGCAGCTTGTTTAACGGCTACAATGAGCAGTTCTTC
CDR3aa: CASSLFNGYNEQFF

d_gene: NA
v_gene: TRBV3-1
j_gene: TRBJ2-7
abundance: many
CDR3nt: TGTGCCAGCAGCCGGACCCTAGGGGCGAACGAGCAGTACTTC
CDR3aa: CASSRTLGANEQYF

d_gene: NA
v_gene: TRBV7-2
j_gene: TRBJ2-3
abundance: once
CDR3nt: TGTGCCAGCAGCCCCGTTATTGCGAATACGCAGTATTTT
CDR3aa: CASSPVIANTQYF

d_gene: NA
v_gene: TRBV3-1
j_gene: TRBJ2-3
abundance: many
CDR3nt: TGTGCCAGCAGCCCCAGGGGACTTCGCACAGATACGCAGTATTTT
CDR3aa: CASSPRGLRTDTQYF

d_gene: TRBD1
v_gene: TRBV3-1
j_gene: TRBJ1-1
abundance: few
CDR3nt: TGTGCCAGCAGCCAAGGTGCGACAGGGGCAACTGAAGCTTTCTTT
CDR3aa: CASSQGATGATEAFF

d_gene: NA
v_gene: TRBV20-1
j_gene: TRBJ1-2
abundance: few
CDR3nt: TGCAGTGCTAGCCACAATCCATCGGGTGGCTACACCTTC
CDR3aa: CSASHNPSGGYTF

d_gene: NA
v_gene: TRBV9
j_gene: TRBJ2-2
abundance: NA
CDR3nt: TGTGCCAGCAGCGTAGCGGGGTATGGAGGGGAGCTGTTTTTT
CDR3aa: CASSVAGYGGELFF

d_gene: NA
v_gene: TRBV7-2
j_gene: TRBJ1-2
abundance: many
CDR3nt: TGTGCCAGCAGCCGGGGTAGTGGGGGCTTATATGGCTACACCTTC
CDR3aa: CASSRGSGGLYGYTF

d_gene: NA
v_gene: TRBV30
j_gene: TRBJ1-1
abundance: few
CDR3nt: TGTGCCTTAAGCCGGGGGGGGACGGCGAACACTGAAGCTTTCTTT
CDR3aa: CALSRGGTANTEAFF

d_gene: NA
v_gene: TRBV11-3
j_gene: TRBJ2-3
abundance: NA
CDR3nt: TGTGCCAGCAGCTTAGTGCGCTCGGATACGCAGTATTTT
CDR3aa: CASSLVRSDTQYF

d_gene: NA
v_gene: TRBV4-2
j_gene: TRBJ1-4
abundance: few
CDR3nt: TGTGCCAGCAGCCAAGATCTAACAGGTAGTGAAAAACTGTTTTTT
CDR3aa: CASSQDLTGSEKLFF

d_gene: NA
v_gene: TRBV20-1
j_gene: TRBJ1-1
abundance: once
CDR3nt: TGCAGTGCCACGGACTACATGAACACTGAAGCTTTCTTT
CDR3aa: CSATDYMNTEAFF

d_gene: TRBD2
v_gene: TRBV12-3/TRBV12-4
j_gene: TRBJ2-5
abundance: many
CDR3nt: TGTGCCAGCAGTTTATACGGGGGGGCCCCAGAGACCCAGTACTTC
CDR3aa: CASSLYGGAPETQYF

d_gene: NA
v_gene: TRBV7-9
j_gene: TRBJ1-4
abundance: few
CDR3nt: TGTGCCAGCAGCTTCAAAACAATACGGGACTATGCTAATGAAAAACTGTTTTTT
CDR3aa: CASSFKTIRDYANEKLFF

d_gene: NA
v_gene: TRBV7-2
j_gene: TRBJ2-5
abundance: many
CDR3nt: TGTGCCAGCAGCTCCCTCGGCTATTACCAAGAGACCCAGTACTTC
CDR3aa: CASSSLGYYQETQYF

d_gene: NA
v_gene: TRBV9
j_gene: TRBJ2-1
abundance: many
CDR3nt: TGTGCCAGCGGGGGGTCTCTGGGCAATGAGCAGTTCTTC
CDR3aa: CASGGSLGNEQFF

d_gene: TRBD1
v_gene: TRBV7-8
j_gene: TRBJ1-5
abundance: few
CDR3nt: TGTGCCAGCAGCAAGGGGGCGAATAGCAATCAGCCCCAGCATTTT
CDR3aa: CASSKGANSNQPQHF

d_gene: TRBD2
v_gene: TRBV7-8
j_gene: TRBJ2-3
abundance: many
CDR3nt: TGTGCCAGCAGCTCCCGGGAGGGGCAAGGTACAGATACGCAGTATTTT
CDR3aa: CASSSREGQGTDTQYF

d_gene: TRBD1
v_gene: TRBV12-3/TRBV12-4
j_gene: TRBJ1-5
abundance: many
CDR3nt: TGTGCCAGCAGACCGACAGGGGGGCGAAGCAATCAGCCCCAGCATTTT
CDR3aa: CASRPTGGRSNQPQHF

d_gene: TRBD2
v_gene: TRBV12-3/TRBV12-4
j_gene: TRBJ2-1
abundance: NA
CDR3nt: TGTGCCAGCAGCACCTTGGGGATGGGTAGCGGGGTCGCCAATGAGCAGTTCTTC
CDR3aa: CASSTLGMGSGVANEQFF

d_gene: NA
v_gene: TRBV6-2/TRBV6-3
j_gene: TRBJ1-1
abundance: few
CDR3nt: TGTGCCAGCAGTCGTTCCGGGGGAAGGGGGAGAACTGAAGCTTTCTTT
CDR3aa: CASSRSGGRGRTEAFF

d_gene: NA
v_gene: TRBV6-2/TRBV6-3
j_gene: TRBJ1-5
abundance: many
CDR3nt: TGTGCCAGCAGTTACTCGAGGCAGTCCGGACCTATTAATCAGCCCCAGCATTTT
CDR3aa: CASSYSRQSGPINQPQHF

d_gene: NA
v_gene: TRBV5-5
j_gene: TRBJ2-7
abundance: many
CDR3nt: TGTGCCAGCAGCTTGGACTCCCGCCACGAGCAGTACTTC
CDR3aa: CASSLDSRHEQYF

d_gene: TRBD1
v_gene: TRBV6-4
j_gene: TRBJ2-7
abundance: many
CDR3nt: TGTGCCAGCAGTTTAGCGACAGGGACCGACGAGCAGTACTTC
CDR3aa: CASSLATGTDEQYF

d_gene: TRBD1
v_gene: TRBV7-6
j_gene: TRBJ2-3
abundance: many
CDR3nt: TGTGCCAGCAGCAGGAACAGGGGATTCACAGATACGCAGTATTTT
CDR3aa: CASSRNRGFTDTQYF